What follows describes a single T cell receptor (beta chain). Antigen: not known. Generated by immunoSEQ multiplex PCR, the TCRdb table keeps only in-frame clones and is missing some. The table lists more than 2,000,000 clones, over 85% of them singletons. The entry originates in a study of shared clonotypes between healthy human individuals. Whole-study findings and limits: Naive subsets generally had larger estimated richness than memory subsets.

V was cut by 2 bases and J by 2 bases, with 9 bases left in between. This CDR3 comprises 15 residues. Germline V lookup: CDR1 KGHSH, CDR2 LQKENI. The genes are TRBV18 and TRBJ2-2; possibly TRBD2 for D (5 bases). Sequencing was performed on naive CD4+ T cells sorted from blood. Sample subset: CD45RA+ positively selected. This receptor was taken from a man aged 18 to 29 in good health. The CDR3 protein is CASSPFAGNTGELFF. CDR3 DNA: TGTGCCAGCTCACCATTTGCGGGTAACACCGGGGAGCTGTTTTTT.